Listed below are T cell receptor beta chains from one sample, sequenced in a study of brain T cells in children with intractable seizures. Clones were read by immunoSEQ multiplex PCR, and TCRdb kept only the in-frame ones, dropping some. The sample lists roughly 120,000 clones; approximately 94% were seen once. The sample was peripheral blood, taken at surgery. The receptors derive from a boy less than two years old with hemimegalencephaly and intractable seizures. Both conserved end residues are part of each CDR3.

TRBV2,TRBJ2-5,14,CASRPDRAVETQYF
TRBV7-2,TRBJ2-7,14,CASSLESRIYEQYF
TRBV3-1/TRBV3-2,TRBJ2-7,16,CASSQGLAGGIYEQYF
TRBV11-2,TRBJ2-1,15,CASSFGTSGRNEQFF
TRBV10-3,TRBJ2-4,14,CAISESSQGNIQYF
TRBV29-1,TRBJ2-1,16,CSVLSQGARSYNEQFF
TRBV7-9,TRBJ1-3,16,CASSHIRGQGGNTIYF
TRBV24-1,TRBJ1-2,15,CATSDGRDRRYGYTF
TRBV27,TRBJ2-7,20,CASSLKRAVRLAGANHEQYF
TRBV7-9,TRBJ1-5,15,CASSLGAASNQPQHF
TRBV5-5,TRBJ2-5,13,CASSGQPQETQYF
TRBV5-1,TRBJ1-2,16,CASSVRYRGRNYGYTF
TRBV2,TRBJ1-4,15,CASSGRGGTNEKLFF
TRBV9,TRBJ2-3,15,CASSVSPHASDTQYF
TRBV11-2,TRBJ2-7,14,CASSLTGANYEQYF
TRBV7-2,TRBJ2-1,15,CASTQWDSSYNEQFF
TRBV9,TRBJ2-7,14,CASSPGTGSYEQYF
TRBV7-8,TRBJ1-2,18,CASSLGIGGTALNYGYTF
TRBV5-6,TRBJ1-1,14,CASSMGYWDTEAFF
TRBV6-5,TRBJ1-3,15,CASSRRGGSGNTIYF
TRBV5-8,TRBJ2-3,14,CASSPRTGGDTQYF
TRBV5-1,TRBJ2-7,14,CASSPRGPSYEQYF
TRBV19,TRBJ1-2,14,CASSISLRGYGYTF
TRBV27,TRBJ1-6,17,CASSYGRSSSYNSPLHF
TRBV10-3,TRBJ2-7,14,CAISEYGSAYEQYF
TRBV5-5,TRBJ1-2,14,CASSLQQTGGGYTF